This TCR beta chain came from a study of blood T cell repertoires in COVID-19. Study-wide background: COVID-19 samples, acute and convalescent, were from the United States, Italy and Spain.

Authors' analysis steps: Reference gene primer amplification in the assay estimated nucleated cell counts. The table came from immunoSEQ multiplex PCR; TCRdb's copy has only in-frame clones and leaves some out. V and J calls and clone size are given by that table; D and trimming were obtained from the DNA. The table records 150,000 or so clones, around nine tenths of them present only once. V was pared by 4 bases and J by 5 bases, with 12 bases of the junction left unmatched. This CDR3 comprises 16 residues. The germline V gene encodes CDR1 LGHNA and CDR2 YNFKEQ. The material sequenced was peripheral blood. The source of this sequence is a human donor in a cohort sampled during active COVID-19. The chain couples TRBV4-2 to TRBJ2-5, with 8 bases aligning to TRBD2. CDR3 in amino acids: CASSPELRGGWETQYF. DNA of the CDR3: TGTGCCAGCAGCCCCGAGTTACGGGGGGGTTGGGAGACCCAGTACTTC.